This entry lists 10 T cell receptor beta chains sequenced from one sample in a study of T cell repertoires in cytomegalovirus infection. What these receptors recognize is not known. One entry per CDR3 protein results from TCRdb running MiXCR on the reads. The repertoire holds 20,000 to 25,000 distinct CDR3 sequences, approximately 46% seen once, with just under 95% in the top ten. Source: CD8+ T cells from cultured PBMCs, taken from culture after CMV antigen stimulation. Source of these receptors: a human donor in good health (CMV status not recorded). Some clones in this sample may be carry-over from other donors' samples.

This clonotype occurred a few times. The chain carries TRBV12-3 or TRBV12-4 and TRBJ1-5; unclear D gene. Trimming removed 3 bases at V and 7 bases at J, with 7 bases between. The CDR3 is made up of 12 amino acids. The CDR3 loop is CASSLTPQPQHF. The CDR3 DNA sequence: TGTGCCAGCAGTTTGACACCCCAGCCCCAGCATTTT.

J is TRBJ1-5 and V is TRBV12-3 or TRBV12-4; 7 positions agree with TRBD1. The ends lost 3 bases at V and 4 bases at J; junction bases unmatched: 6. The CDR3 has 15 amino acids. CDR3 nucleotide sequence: TGTGCCAGCAGTTTCGACAGGGCCGGAAATCAGCCCCAGCATTTT. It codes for CASSFDRAGNQPQHF.

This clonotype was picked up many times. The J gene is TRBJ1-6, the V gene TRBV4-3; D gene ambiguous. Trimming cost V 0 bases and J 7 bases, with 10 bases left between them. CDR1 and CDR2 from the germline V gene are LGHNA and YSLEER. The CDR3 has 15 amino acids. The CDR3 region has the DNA TGCGCCAGCAGCCAAGAGGCGCTAGGGAATTCACCCCTCCACTTT. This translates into CASSQEALGNSPLHF.

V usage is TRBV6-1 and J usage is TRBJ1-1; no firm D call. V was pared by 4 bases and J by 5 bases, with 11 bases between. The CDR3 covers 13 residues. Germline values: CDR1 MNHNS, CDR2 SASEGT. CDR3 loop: CASSVGGPTEAFF. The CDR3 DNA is TGTGCCAGCAGTGTGGGCGGCCCAACTGAAGCTTTCTTT.

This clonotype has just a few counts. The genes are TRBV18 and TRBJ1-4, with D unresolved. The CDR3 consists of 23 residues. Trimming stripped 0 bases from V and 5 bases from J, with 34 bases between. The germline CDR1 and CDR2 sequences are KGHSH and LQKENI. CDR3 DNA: TGTGCCAGCTCACCACCAAGTACAGTTTTCTGGGAAGGCAGCGGTGGTCGGAATGAAAAACTGTTTTTT. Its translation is CASSPPSTVFWEGSGGRNEKLFF.

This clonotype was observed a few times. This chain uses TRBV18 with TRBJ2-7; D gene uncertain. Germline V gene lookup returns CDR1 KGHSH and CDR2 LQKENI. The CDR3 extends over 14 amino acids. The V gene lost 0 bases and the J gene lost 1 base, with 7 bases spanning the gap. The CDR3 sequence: CASSPPAESYEQYF. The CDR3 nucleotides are TGTGCCAGCTCACCACCGGCAGAGTCCTACGAGCAGTACTTC.

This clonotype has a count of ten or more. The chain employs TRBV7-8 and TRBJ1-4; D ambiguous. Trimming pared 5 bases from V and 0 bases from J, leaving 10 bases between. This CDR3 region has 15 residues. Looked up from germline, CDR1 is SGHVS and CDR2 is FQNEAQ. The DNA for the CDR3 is TGTGCCAGCAGCCACACCAGCGCAACTAATGAAAAACTGTTTTTT. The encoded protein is CASSHTSATNEKLFF.

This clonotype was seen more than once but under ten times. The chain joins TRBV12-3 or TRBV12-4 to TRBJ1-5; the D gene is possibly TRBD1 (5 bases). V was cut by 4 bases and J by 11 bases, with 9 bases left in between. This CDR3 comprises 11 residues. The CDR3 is CASSYQGAQHF. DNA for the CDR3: TGTGCCAGCAGTTATCAGGGAGCCCAGCATTTT.

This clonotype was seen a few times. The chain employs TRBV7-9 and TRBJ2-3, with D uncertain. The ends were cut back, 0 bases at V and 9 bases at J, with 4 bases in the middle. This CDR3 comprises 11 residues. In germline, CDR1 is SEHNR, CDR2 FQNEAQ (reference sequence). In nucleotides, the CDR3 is TGTGCCAGCAGCTTAGCAGGCACGCAGTATTTT. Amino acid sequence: CASSLAGTQYF.

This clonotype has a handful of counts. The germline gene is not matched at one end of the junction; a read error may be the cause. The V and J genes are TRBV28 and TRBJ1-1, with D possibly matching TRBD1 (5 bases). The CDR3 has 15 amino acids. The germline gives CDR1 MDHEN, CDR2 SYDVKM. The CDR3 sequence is CASSLPEGTDNEAYF. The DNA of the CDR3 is TGTGCCAGCAGTTTACCGGAAGGAACGGACAATGAGGCTTACTTT.